The rows below give T cell receptor beta chains drawn from one sample of a study of blood T cell repertoires in COVID-19. Here immunoSEQ multiplex PCR was the method, and the copy in TCRdb shows in-frame clones only, minus some. The data hold about 220,000 clones, with approximately 86% observed a single time. Sequenced sample: peripheral blood. The receptor set was obtained from a woman at least 80 years old with acute or convalescent COVID-19. Each CDR3 is given with its conserved first and last residue. Each record gives: V gene, clone size, D gene, J gene, CDR3 DNA, CDR3 protein. The D gene is left open where the match is weak. Size is omitted from some rows. Given values are once, few, many or a class for expanded clones.

>TRBV5-1|NA|NA|TRBJ2-1
TGCGCCAGCAGCTCCGACGGGGTCGGTGAGCAGTTCTTC
CASSSDGVGEQFF
>TRBV5-1|NA|TRBD2|TRBJ2-7
TGCGCCAGCAGCTTGAGGGCTAGCGGGGGCTACGAGCAGTACTTC
CASSLRASGGYEQYF
>TRBV5-6|once|TRBD1|TRBJ1-4
TGTGCCAGCAGCTCGGACAGGGACTGGAGGAAACTGTTTTTT
CASSSDRDWRKLFF
>TRBV5-4|NA|NA|TRBJ2-1
TGTGCCAGCAGCTTGGATTCAGGATCCTACAATGAGCAGTTCTTC
CASSLDSGSYNEQFF
>TRBV25-1|NA|TRBD1|TRBJ1-1
TGTGCCAGCAGTGAATACGGAAACAGGGGGAACACTGAAGCTTTCTTT
CASSEYGNRGNTEAFF
>TRBV7-8|few|NA|TRBJ1-2
TGTGCCAGCAGCTTCGAATCTTCGGGACAAGCAATTAACTATGGCTACACCTTC
CASSFESSGQAINYGYTF
>TRBV2|NA|NA|TRBJ2-6
TGTGCCAGCAGTGCACGAGTTGGGGCCAACGTCCTGACTTTC
CASSARVGANVLTF
>TRBV2|NA|TRBD1|TRBJ1-5
TGTGCCAGCAGTGAAGAGAACAGGGGCTGGCAGCCCCAGCATTTT
CASSEENRGWQPQHF
>TRBV5-1|NA|NA|TRBJ1-4
TGCGCCAGCAGCTTGTCAGGGTCGACTAATGAAAAACTGTTTTTT
CASSLSGSTNEKLFF
>TRBV7-8|NA|NA|TRBJ1-2
TGTGCCAGCTCCCCAGGGGCCAGTGGCTATGGCTACACCTTC
CASSPGASGYGYTF
>TRBV10-3|once|TRBD1|TRBJ2-1
TGTGCCATCAGTGACTCCGGGACAGGGTACAATGAGCAGTTCTTC
CAISDSGTGYNEQFF
>TRBV7-8|NA|NA|TRBJ1-6
TGTGCCAGCAGCTTGTACGTCGGGTCACCCCTCCACTTT
CASSLYVGSPLHF
>TRBV9|few|NA|TRBJ2-3
TGTGCCAGCAGCCGGGAGACTAGCACAGATACGCAGTATTTT
CASSRETSTDTQYF
>TRBV6-4|once|TRBD1|TRBJ1-2
TGTGCCAGCAGTGACTCCGGGACAGGGGGCGATGGCTACACCTTC
CASSDSGTGGDGYTF
>TRBV7-2|NA|NA|TRBJ2-5
TGTGCCAGCAGCCTCGGTCTCGGAGGAGAGACCCAGTACTTC
CASSLGLGGETQYF
>TRBV12-3/TRBV12-4|NA|NA|TRBJ2-7
TGTGCCAGCCGTCGTGGAGGGATCTACGAGCAGTACTTC
CASRRGGIYEQYF
>TRBV5-1|once|TRBD1|TRBJ2-5
TGCGCCAGCAGCCTTGACGGGACAGCGGAGACCCAGTACTTC
CASSLDGTAETQYF
>TRBV7-8|few|NA|TRBJ2-1
TGTGCCAGCAGCTTCCAGACAGGGAGGGAGCAGTTCTTC
CASSFQTGREQFF
>TRBV30|NA|NA|TRBJ1-2
TGTGCCGGCCCGGGAGACGCAAACTATGGCTACACCTTC
CAGPGDANYGYTF
>TRBV4-1|NA|NA|TRBJ1-1
TGCGCCAGCAGCCAAGTCCCCAGGGATTACGCTGAAGCTTTCTTT
CASSQVPRDYAEAFF
>TRBV5-8|NA|NA|TRBJ1-1
TGTGCCAGCAGCTTGGCGGGGGTAGGCACTGAAGCTTTCTTT
CASSLAGVGTEAFF
>TRBV5-4|NA|NA|TRBJ2-4
TGTGCCAGCAGCTTGACCGGGACCAAAAACATTCAGTACTTC
CASSLTGTKNIQYF
>TRBV25-1|NA|NA|TRBJ1-1
TGTGCCAGCAGTGAATACCTTGGGGGGGGCACTGAAGCTTTCTTT
CASSEYLGGGTEAFF
>TRBV4-2|NA|NA|TRBJ2-1
TGTGCCAGCAGCCAAGAATCGACAAACATCTACAATGAGCAGTTCTTC
CASSQESTNIYNEQFF
>TRBV4-3|NA|TRBD1|TRBJ1-1
TGCGCCAGCAGCCGGGCCTTGACAGGGCTGAACACTGAAGCTTTCTTT
CASSRALTGLNTEAFF
>TRBV7-9|few|TRBD2|TRBJ2-3
TGTGCCAGCAGCTTAGGACTAGCGGGCACAGATACGCAGTATTTT
CASSLGLAGTDTQYF
>TRBV7-4|once|NA|TRBJ1-3
TGTGCCAGCAGCCCCGGTGAGGGGGTAAGAAACACCATATATTTT
CASSPGEGVRNTIYF
>TRBV19|NA|NA|TRBJ1-2
TGTGCCAGTAGGGGGGGGGCGGATGGCTACACCTTC
CASRGGADGYTF
>TRBV6-5|NA|TRBD2|TRBJ2-2
TGTGCCAGCAGTTGGGGGGGAATCACCGGGGAGCTGTTTTTT
CASSWGGITGELFF
>TRBV5-4|NA|NA|TRBJ1-2
TGTGCCAGCAGCTTGTTACAGGGCCCCTATGGCTACACCTTC
CASSLLQGPYGYTF
>TRBV2|NA|TRBD1|TRBJ1-5
TGTGCCAGCAGCGAACAGGGGAAGGGCAATCAGCCCCAGCATTTT
CASSEQGKGNQPQHF
>TRBV24-1|NA|NA|TRBJ2-1
TGTGCCACCAGTCCTCAGACAGGGGATACTAGCGGGTCAAGCAATGAGCAGTTCTTC
CATSPQTGDTSGSSNEQFF
>TRBV19|once|TRBD1|TRBJ1-5
TGTGCCAGTAGTATTTCGACAGGGGGCGCATCCAATCAGCCCCAGCATTTT
CASSISTGGASNQPQHF
>TRBV29-1|NA|NA|TRBJ1-3
TGCAGCGTTGACACAGGGTATGGAAACACCATATATTTT
CSVDTGYGNTIYF
>TRBV11-2|NA|TRBD2|TRBJ2-2
TGTGCCAGCAGGGGACTAGCGACGAACACCGGGGAGCTGTTTTTT
CASRGLATNTGELFF
>TRBV5-1|NA|NA|TRBJ2-5
TGCGCCAGCAGCCCTCCCGACAGTCAAGAGACCCAGTACTTC
CASSPPDSQETQYF
>TRBV7-2|NA|TRBD2|TRBJ2-1
TGTGCCAGCAGATCTAGCGGGGGGGCCTACAATGAGCAGTTCTTC
CASRSSGGAYNEQFF
>TRBV29-1|NA|TRBD1|TRBJ2-5
TGCAGCGCCGCGACAGGGGGCCAAGAGACCCAGTACTTC
CSAATGGQETQYF
>TRBV18|once|TRBD1|TRBJ1-3
TGTGCCAGCTCACCACGGGGAACCGGGACAGGCCAAACCTCTGGAAACACCATATATTTT
CASSPRGTGTGQTSGNTIYF
>TRBV10-3|NA|NA|TRBJ1-1
TGTGCCATCAGTGAGTTCCCAGGGAACACTGAAGCTTTCTTT
CAISEFPGNTEAFF
>TRBV6-5|NA|TRBD2|TRBJ2-2
TGTGCCAGCAGTCGGGAGGGGGGAGACACCGGGGAGCTGTTTTTT
CASSREGGDTGELFF
>TRBV12-5|NA|NA|TRBJ1-1
TGTGCTAGCGCCCCCGTTTGGGCCACTGAAGCTTTCTTT
CASAPVWATEAFF
>TRBV18|NA|TRBD1|TRBJ1-1
TGTGCCAGCTTCACGGACAGGGAGAGTGAAGCTTTCTTT
CASFTDRESEAFF
>TRBV5-1|few|NA|TRBJ1-2
TGCGCCAGCAGCCCACCGGGGGGCTATGGCTACACCTTC
CASSPPGGYGYTF
>TRBV7-9|few|NA|TRBJ2-5
TGTGCCAGCAGCTTACTAAGAACGGGGGGCGGGGAGACCCAGTACTTC
CASSLLRTGGGETQYF
>TRBV10-2|NA|TRBD1|TRBJ1-6
TGCGCCAGCAGTGAGCCCGGGACAGGGCCGCCCCTCCACTTT
CASSEPGTGPPLHF
>TRBV7-9|NA|TRBD1|TRBJ1-4
TGTGCCAGCAGGATTGACCTTGGACAGGGTACCGAAAAACTGTTTTTT
CASRIDLGQGTEKLFF
>TRBV4-2|NA|TRBD1|TRBJ1-4
TGTGCCAGCAGCCAAGAAGGAGGACAGGGGAATGAAAAACTGTTTTTT
CASSQEGGQGNEKLFF
>TRBV6-2/TRBV6-3|NA|NA|TRBJ1-1
TGTGCCAGCAGTCTCCGGGGGGGGGACACTGAAGCTTTCTTT
CASSLRGGDTEAFF
>TRBV3-1/TRBV3-2|NA|NA|TRBJ1-5
TGTGCCAGCAGTGGACAAAATAGCAATCAGCCCCAGCATTTT
CASSGQNSNQPQHF
>TRBV18|NA|NA|TRBJ1-1
TGTGCCAGCTCACCAGGACAAAACACTGAAGCTTTCTTT
CASSPGQNTEAFF